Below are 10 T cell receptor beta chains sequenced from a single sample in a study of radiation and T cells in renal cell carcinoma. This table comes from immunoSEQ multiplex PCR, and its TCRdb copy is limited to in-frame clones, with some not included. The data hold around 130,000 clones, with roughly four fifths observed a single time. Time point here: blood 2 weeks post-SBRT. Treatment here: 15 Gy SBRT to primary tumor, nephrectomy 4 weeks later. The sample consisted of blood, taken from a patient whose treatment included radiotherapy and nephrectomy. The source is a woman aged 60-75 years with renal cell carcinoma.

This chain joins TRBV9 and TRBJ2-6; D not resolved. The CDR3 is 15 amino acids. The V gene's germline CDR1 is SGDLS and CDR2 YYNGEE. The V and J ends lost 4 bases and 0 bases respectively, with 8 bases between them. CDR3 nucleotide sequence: TGTGCCAGCAGCCCCGCCGGCTCTGGGGCCAACGTCCTGACTTTC. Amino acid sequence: CASSPAGSGANVLTF.

CDR3 bases: TGTGCCAGCTCACAAGGGACAGTGTCCTACGAGCAGTACTTC. This codes for CASSQGTVSYEQYF. The chain joins TRBV18 to TRBJ2-7; TRBD1 agrees at 7 bases. With 4 bases clipped from V and 1 base from J, the junction kept 4 bases outside the gene matches. Per germline, CDR1 KGHSH and CDR2 LQKENI. This CDR3 has 14 amino acids.

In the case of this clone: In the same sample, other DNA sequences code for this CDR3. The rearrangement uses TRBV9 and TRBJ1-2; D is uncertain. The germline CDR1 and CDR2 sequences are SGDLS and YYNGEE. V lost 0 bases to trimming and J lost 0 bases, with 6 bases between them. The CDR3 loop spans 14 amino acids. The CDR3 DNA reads TGTGCCAGCAGCGTAGCCGATACTAACTATGGCTACACCTTC. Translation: CASSVADTNYGYTF.

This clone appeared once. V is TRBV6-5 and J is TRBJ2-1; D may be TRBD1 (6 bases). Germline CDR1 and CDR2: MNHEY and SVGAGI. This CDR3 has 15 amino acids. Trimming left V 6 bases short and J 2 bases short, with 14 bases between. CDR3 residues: CASRPTGLTYNEQFF. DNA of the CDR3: TGTGCCAGCAGGCCTACAGGGTTAACCTACAATGAGCAGTTCTTC.

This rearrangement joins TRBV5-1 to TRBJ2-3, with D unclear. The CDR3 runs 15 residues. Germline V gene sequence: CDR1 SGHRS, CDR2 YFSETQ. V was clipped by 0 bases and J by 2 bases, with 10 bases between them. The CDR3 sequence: CASSLGRIATDTQYF. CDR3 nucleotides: TGCGCCAGCAGCTTGGGACGGATTGCCACAGATACGCAGTATTTT. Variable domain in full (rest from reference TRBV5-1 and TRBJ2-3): KAGVTQTPRYLIKTRGQQVTLSCSPISGHRSVSWYQQTPGQGLQFLFEYFSETQRNKGNFPGRFSGRQFSNSRSEMNVSTLELGDSALYLCASSLGRIATDTQYFGPGTRLTVL.

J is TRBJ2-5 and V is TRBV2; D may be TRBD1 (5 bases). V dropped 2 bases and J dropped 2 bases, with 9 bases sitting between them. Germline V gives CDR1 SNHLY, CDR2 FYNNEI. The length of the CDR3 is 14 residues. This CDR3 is CASSELTGQETQYF. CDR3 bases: TGTGCCAGCAGTGAACTAACAGGTCAAGAGACCCAGTACTTC.

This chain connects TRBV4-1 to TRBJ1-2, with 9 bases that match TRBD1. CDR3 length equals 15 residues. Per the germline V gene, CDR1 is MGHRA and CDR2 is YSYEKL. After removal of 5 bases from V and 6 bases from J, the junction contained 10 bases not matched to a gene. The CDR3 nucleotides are TGCGCCAGCAGCACCTACAGGGGGCGCTGGGATGGCTACACCTTC. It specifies CASSTYRGRWDGYTF.

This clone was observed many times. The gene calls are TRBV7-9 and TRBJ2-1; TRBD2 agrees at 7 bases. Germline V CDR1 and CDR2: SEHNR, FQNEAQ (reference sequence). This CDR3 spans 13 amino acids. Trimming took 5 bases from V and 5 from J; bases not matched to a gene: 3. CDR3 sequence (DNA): TGTGCCAGCAGCCAGGGACTAAACAATGAGCAGTTCTTC. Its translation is CASSQGLNNEQFF. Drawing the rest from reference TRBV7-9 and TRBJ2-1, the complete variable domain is DTGVSQNPRHKITKRGQNVTFRCDPISEHNRLYWYRQTLGQGPEFLTYFQNEAQLEKSRLLSDRFSAERPKGSFSTLEIQRTEQGDSAMYLCASSQGLNNEQFFGPGTRLTVL.

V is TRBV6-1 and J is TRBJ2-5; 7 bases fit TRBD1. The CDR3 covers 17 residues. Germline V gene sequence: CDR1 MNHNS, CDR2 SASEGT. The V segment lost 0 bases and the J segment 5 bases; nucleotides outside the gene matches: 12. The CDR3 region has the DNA TGTGCCAGCAGTGAAGCCCCCGGTAAGGGGGCACGGGAGACCCAGTACTTC. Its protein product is CASSEAPGKGARETQYF.

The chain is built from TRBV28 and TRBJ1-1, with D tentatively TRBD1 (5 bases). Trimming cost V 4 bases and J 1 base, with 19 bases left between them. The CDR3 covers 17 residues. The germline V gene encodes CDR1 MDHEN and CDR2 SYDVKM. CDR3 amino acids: CASSSRFRDLRNTEAFF. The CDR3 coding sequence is TGTGCCAGCAGTTCCCGATTTCGGGACTTAAGGAACACTGAAGCTTTCTTT.